These 28 T cell receptor beta chains originate from one sample sequenced in a study of CD4 T cells in relation to SARS-CoV-2 and coronaviruses. Repertoires were generated with immunoSEQ multiplex PCR, while TCRdb's copy carries only in-frame clones and drops some. The table has tens of thousands of clones, about 76% seen once; the top ten hold about a sixth. For these TCRs, the target antigens are not known. CD4+ T cells from unexposed donors were obtained before the COVID-19 pandemic (2011-2018). Isolation of CD4+ T cells took place after roughly nine days in culture. Sequencing was performed on CD4+ T cells from PBMCs, cultured in vitro. Every receptor here comes from a human donor in good health.

The V and J genes are TRBV15 and TRBJ1-4, with 7 nucleotides matching TRBD1. CDR3 length: 21 amino acids. Germline values: CDR1 LNHNV, CDR2 YYDKDF (reference sequence). Trimming at V came to 0 bases and at J to 0 bases, leaving 16 bases not matched to a gene. CDR3: CATSRDYHTGAQSATNEKLFF. In DNA, the CDR3 is TGTGCCACCAGCAGAGATTATCATACAGGGGCTCAATCAGCAACTAATGAAAAACTGTTTTTT. Supplemented by reference TRBV15 and TRBJ1-4, the full variable domain reads DAMVIQNPRYQVTQFGKPVTLSCSQTLNHNVMYWYQQKSSQAPKLLFHYYDKDFNNEADTPDNFQSRRPNTSFCFLDIRSPGLGDTAMYLCATSRDYHTGAQSATNEKLFFGSGTQLSVL.

The chain has TRBV5-4 and TRBJ1-3; D perhaps matches TRBD1 (5 bases). Trimming cost V 2 bases and J 0 bases, with 12 bases left between them. The CDR3 sequence is 16 residues long. Germline CDR1 reads SGHNT; CDR2 reads YYREEE (reference sequence). The CDR3: CASSLPTDSSGNTIYF. The CDR3 nucleotides are TGTGCCAGCAGCTTACCGACAGACTCCTCTGGAAACACCATATATTTT.

This chain links TRBV11-2 with TRBJ2-5; D might be TRBD1 (6 bases). The CDR3 totals 14 residues. V was trimmed by 3 bases and J by 2 bases, leaving 10 bases between them. The V gene's germline CDR1 is SGHAT and CDR2 FQNNGV. In DNA, the CDR3 is TGTGCCAGCAGCTTCATACAGGGACAAGAGACCCAGTACTTC. Translated: CASSFIQGQETQYF.

The chain has TRBV3-1 (or the pseudogene TRBV3-2) and TRBJ2-7; 10 bases agree with TRBD2. J was trimmed by 6 bases and V by 3 bases; bases with no gene match: 8. Germline V lookup: CDR1 LGHDT, CDR2 YNNKEL (reference sequence). CDR3 length: 15 amino acids. The CDR3 here is CASSQRASGSSEQYF. Written as DNA, the CDR3 is TGTGCCAGCAGCCAGAGGGCTAGCGGGAGCTCCGAGCAGTACTTC.

V gene TRBV9 combines with J gene TRBJ2-2; 10 positions agree with TRBD1. The CDR3 spans 16 residues. J gave up 4 bases and V 0 bases, and 3 bases lay outside the gene matches. The germline CDR1 and CDR2 sequences are SGDLS and YYNGEE. CDR3 DNA: TGTGCCAGCAGCGTAGCGACAGGGGGCTTCACCGGGGAGCTGTTTTTT. Protein product: CASSVATGGFTGELFF.

This clone has only one observation. This rearrangement joins TRBV7-2 to TRBJ2-3, with D uncertain. CDR1 and CDR2 from the germline V gene are SGHTA and FQGNSA. The length of the CDR3 is 13 residues. V lost 4 bases and J 3 bases, leaving 8 bases between the germline ends. The CDR3 is CASSSGVTDTQYF. CDR3 nucleotide sequence: TGTGCCAGCAGCTCTGGGGTTACAGATACGCAGTATTTT.

This rearrangement joins TRBV5-1 to TRBJ1-4, with D tentatively TRBD1 (6 bases). Trimming left V 2 bases short and J 3 bases short, with 11 bases between. Germline CDR1 and CDR2: SGHRS and YFSETQ. This CDR3 is built from 15 residues. CDR3 protein: CASSLIGGANEKLFF. CDR3 nucleotides: TGCGCCAGCAGCTTAATAGGGGGTGCTAATGAAAAACTGTTTTTT.

The genes are TRBV5-6 and TRBJ1-2; TRBD1 agrees at 8 bases. Germline V CDR1 and CDR2: SGHDT, YYEEEE. V shed 3 bases and J 3 bases; nucleotides not matched to a gene: 4. The CDR3 has 14 amino acids. The CDR3 protein is CASSSAGQDYGYTF. The CDR3 nucleotides are TGTGCCAGCAGCTCCGCGGGACAGGACTATGGCTACACCTTC. Drawing the rest from reference TRBV5-6 and TRBJ1-2, the complete variable domain is DAGVTQSPTHLIKTRGQQVTLRCSPKSGHDTVSWYQQALGQGPQFIFQYYEEEERQRGNFPDRFSGHQFPNYSSELNVNALLLGDSALYLCASSSAGQDYGYTFGSGTRLTVV.

V and J are TRBV7-6 and TRBJ1-4; 9 positions match TRBD1. Germline CDR1 is SGHVS and CDR2 is FNYEAQ. V shed 0 bases, J shed 8 bases, and the junction held 7 bases outside the gene matches. The CDR3 has 16 amino acids. The CDR3 DNA follows: TGTGCCAGCAGCTTAGCGGGGCGACAGGGGGAGGAAAAACTGTTTTTT. Encoded protein: CASSLAGRQGEEKLFF.

This rearrangement joins TRBV10-3 to TRBJ2-2; the D is unclear. The V and J ends lost 0 bases and 1 base respectively, with 6 bases between them. CDR1 is ENHRY and CDR2 is SYGVKD in the germline V gene. The CDR3 extends over 15 amino acids. CDR3 in amino acids: CAISESPGNTGELFF. The CDR3 nucleotides read TGTGCCATCAGTGAGTCGCCAGGGAACACCGGGGAGCTGTTTTTT.

The J gene is TRBJ1-6, the V gene TRBV19; D not certain. The CDR3 has 12 residues. Germline CDR1 and CDR2: LNHDA and SQIVND (reference sequence). Between the trimmed V and J ends, which lost 8 bases and 4 bases, there was a span of 6 bases. The CDR3 spells CASSVYNSPLHF. In DNA, the CDR3 is TGTGCCAGTTCCGTATATAATTCACCCCTCCACTTT. The whole variable domain, filled in from reference TRBV19 and TRBJ1-6, reads DGGITQSPKYLFRKEGQNVTLSCEQNLNHDAMYWYRQDPGQGLRLIYYSQIVNDFQKGDIAEGYSVSREKKESFPLTVTSAQKNPTAFYLCASSVYNSPLHFGNGTRLTVT.

The V gene is TRBV21-1, the J gene TRBJ2-7; the table's TRBD2 call for D was not verified on the DNA. TRBV21-1 is an annotated pseudogene. The CDR3 sequence is 18 residues long. Here the CDR3 reads CASSKEGGLAGVVHEQYF. In DNA, the CDR3 is TGTGCCAGCAGCAAAGAGGGAGGACTAGCGGGAGTGGTACACGAGCAGTACTTC.

The V and J genes are TRBV7-2 and TRBJ1-4, with D possibly TRBD1 on 6 matching bases. The CDR3 spans 14 residues. Germline V lookup: CDR1 SGHTA, CDR2 FQGNSA. Trimming took off 6 bases at V and 6 bases at J, with 14 bases between the two ends. The DNA of the CDR3 is TGTGCCAGCAGTATCTGGGGGGCCGATGAAAAACTGTTTTTT. It specifies CASSIWGADEKLFF.

The chain has TRBV7-3 and TRBJ2-4; TRBD1 matches 9 bases. V lost 1 base and J lost 4; bases outside the gene matches: 5. The CDR3 is 16 amino acids. Germline V lookup: CDR1 SGHTA, CDR2 FQGTGA. The CDR3 nucleotides are TGTGCCAGCAGCTTAATAGGAGGACAGGGGAAAAACATTCAGTACTTC. It codes for CASSLIGGQGKNIQYF.

The rearrangement joins TRBV30 to TRBJ1-6; 10 bases are a match to TRBD1. The germline gives CDR1 GTSNPN, CDR2 SVGIG (reference sequence). CDR3 length equals 19 residues. With V trimmed by 2 bases and J by 0 bases, 10 bases remained unmatched. This chain's CDR3 is CAWSTRDRGRNSYNSPLHF. In DNA, the CDR3 is TGTGCCTGGAGTACCAGGGACAGGGGTCGAAACTCCTATAATTCACCCCTCCACTTT.

This chain links TRBV2 with TRBJ1-3, with 10 nucleotides matching TRBD1. This CDR3 is 16 amino acids long. J gave up 4 bases and V 6 bases, and 9 bases lay outside the gene matches. Germline V gives CDR1 SNHLY, CDR2 FYNNEI. The CDR3 region is CASRGTGVKPGNTIYF. CDR3 nucleotide sequence: TGTGCCAGCAGGGGGACAGGGGTAAAGCCAGGAAACACCATATATTTT.

The V call is TRBV7-2, the J call TRBJ2-3, with 8 bases identical to TRBD2. The V segment lost 4 bases and the J segment 2 bases; nucleotides outside the gene matches: 8. Germline loops: CDR1 SGHTA, CDR2 FQGNSA. This CDR3 has 16 amino acids. As DNA, the CDR3 is TGTGCCAGCAGCTCTAAAAGCGGGGGCTACACAGATACGCAGTATTTT. Translated, it gives CASSSKSGGYTDTQYF.

This clone appeared a single time. V usage is TRBV12-3 or TRBV12-4 and J usage is TRBJ2-5, with D perhaps matching TRBD1 or TRBD2 (5 bases each). The CDR3 runs to 13 residues. Trimming cost V 4 bases and J 1 base, with 7 bases left between them. The CDR3 region has the DNA TGTGCCAGCAGTTCCGGGGCCCAAGAGACCCAGTACTTC. As protein: CASSSGAQETQYF.

The rearrangement uses TRBV6-4 and TRBJ2-4, with 8 bases identical to TRBD2. Germline trimming cut 10 bases from V and 2 bases from J; bases unmatched to any gene: 10. Germline CDR1 and CDR2: MRHNA and SNTAGT. This CDR3 region has 15 residues. The CDR3 reads CAISAGGSSKNIQYF. Here the CDR3 DNA reads TGTGCCATTTCGGCGGGAGGATCTTCCAAAAACATTCAGTACTTC.

The rearrangement uses TRBV11-2 and TRBJ1-2; 7 bases fit TRBD1. The junction had 7 bases not matched to a gene; V was cut back by 3 bases and J by 0 bases. CDR1 and CDR2 (germline): SGHAT, FQNNGV. This CDR3 contains 16 residues. CDR3: CASSLALGQANYGYTF. CDR3 nucleotides: TGTGCCAGCAGCTTGGCACTAGGACAGGCTAACTATGGCTACACCTTC.

The chain employs TRBV6-6 and TRBJ1-1; tentative D call: TRBD1 (6 bases). CDR1 is MNHNY, CDR2 SVGAGI, per germline (reference sequence). The V end lost 7 bases, the J end lost 6 bases, and 21 bases lay between the germline ends. The CDR3 has 15 residues. In DNA, the CDR3 is TGTGCCAGCACCTCACAGGGCTCCCATCTCGCTGAAGCTTTCTTT. Translating it yields CASTSQGSHLAEAFF.

This chain joins TRBV19 and TRBJ1-2; TRBD1 matches at 9 bases. The germline gives CDR1 LNHDA, CDR2 SQIVND (reference sequence). This CDR3 has 15 residues. With 7 bases clipped from V and 6 bases from J, the junction kept 12 bases outside the gene matches. The CDR3 reads CASKNTGGGENGYTF. CDR3 coding DNA: TGTGCCAGTAAAAACACAGGGGGCGGTGAGAATGGCTACACCTTC.

The chain links TRBV6-5 to TRBJ1-3, with D possibly TRBD1 on 5 matching bases. CDR1 and CDR2 from the germline V gene are MNHEY and SVGAGI. The CDR3 has 15 residues. Trimming stripped 2 bases from V and 0 bases from J, with 8 bases between. The CDR3 region is CASSYDRYSGNTIYF. The CDR3 DNA reads TGTGCCAGCAGTTACGACAGATACTCTGGAAACACCATATATTTT.

V and J are TRBV19 and TRBJ1-5; no clear D gene. CDR3 size: 12 residues. Trimming cost V 0 bases and J 13 bases, with 10 bases left between them. CDR1 is LNHDA, CDR2 SQIVND, per germline (reference sequence). In DNA, the CDR3 is TGTGCCAGTAGTATAGAGGGAGGCCGTCAGCATTTT. Its protein is CASSIEGGRQHF.

This clone showed up just a few times. V is TRBV27 and J is TRBJ2-7, with TRBD1 matching 8 bases. The CDR3 length is 15 residues. Germline CDR1 MNHEY, CDR2 SMNVEV (reference sequence). After removal of 2 bases from V and 4 bases from J, the junction contained 7 bases not matched to a gene. CDR3 bases: TGTGCCAGCAGTTTAAGGACAGGGTGGGAATACGAGCAGTACTTC. Residues: CASSLRTGWEYEQYF.

The chain couples TRBV30 to TRBJ1-2; possible D gene TRBD1, 5 bases. V shed 3 bases and J shed 4 bases, with 27 bases lying between them. Germline V gene lookup returns CDR1 GTSNPN and CDR2 SVGIG (reference sequence). This CDR3 is built from 18 residues. CDR3 amino acids: CAWRALPGLIDSSYGYTF. The CDR3 bases are TGTGCCTGGAGGGCACTACCGGGACTTATCGATTCTAGCTATGGCTACACCTTC.

The chain uses TRBV11-2 and TRBJ2-1; D uncertain. CDR1 is SGHAT and CDR2 is FQNNGV in the germline V gene. V was pared by 1 base and J by 7 bases, with 5 bases between. This CDR3 is built from 12 residues. CDR3 loop: CASSLVGNEQFF. The CDR3 nucleotides read TGTGCCAGCAGCTTAGTAGGGAATGAGCAGTTCTTC.

The chain links TRBV5-5 to TRBJ2-7; D might be TRBD2 (6 bases). Germline CDR1 is SGHKS and CDR2 is YYEKEE (reference sequence). V was pared by 0 bases and J by 1 base, with 11 bases between. The CDR3 is made up of 15 amino acids. CDR3 in amino acids: CASSLAGGGSYEQYF. CDR3 DNA sequence: TGTGCCAGCAGCTTGGCCGGGGGTGGGTCCTACGAGCAGTACTTC.